This T cell receptor (beta chain) originates from a study of graft-versus-host responses after intestinal transplantation. About the study: Recipients uniformly received anti-thymocyte globulin induction, followed by tacrolimus and steroids for approximately 3 years.

Method: immunoSEQ multiplex PCR; TCRdb's copy keeps in-frame clones and lacks some. The sample carries tens of thousands of clones, 70% to 90% recorded once. V lost 1 base and J 2 bases, leaving 12 bases between the germline ends. The germline V gene has CDR1 MGHDK and CDR2 SYGVNS. CDR3 length: 15 residues. This clone was detected only once. Antigen: not known. The receptor's source is a human donor who was the organ donor for an intestinal transplant. Here the sequenced sample was unstimulated CD4+ T cells sorted from spleen or lymph node cells, taken before transplant. The chain combines TRBV25-1 with TRBJ2-7; TRBD2 is a possible D gene (6 bases). The CDR3 sequence: CASSEWEVGAYEQYF. In DNA form, the CDR3 reads TGTGCCAGCAGTGAATGGGAGGTGGGAGCCTACGAGCAGTACTTC.